This T cell receptor (beta chain) emerged from a study of OX40 agonist ivuxolimab in advanced cancers. About the research overall: Patients were dosed with the agonistic anti-OX40 (CD134) antibody ivuxolimab.

Study results and caveats: The 0.1-3.0 mg/kg partial responders had among the lowest clonal expansion.

In the case of this clone: Antigen: not known.

The repertoire was sequenced with immunoSEQ multiplex PCR; TCRdb's copy has only in-frame clones and lacks some. The sample includes 25,000 to 35,000 clones, 86% seen only once; the top ten take under 30%. The junction had 7 bases not matched to a gene; V was cut back by 4 bases and J by 7 bases. Germline values: CDR1 SEHNR, CDR2 FQNEAQ (reference sequence). This CDR3 spans 14 amino acids. Patients were ruled out by autoimmune disease history or systemic immunosuppression. The clonotype comes from an adult with an advanced solid tumor such as melanoma, head and neck, liver or kidney cancer. The sample was CD4+ or CD8+ T cells sorted from blood, taken in a trial of the OX40 agonist ivuxolimab. V gene TRBV7-9 combines with J gene TRBJ1-2, with TRBD1 identical over 9 bases. In nucleotides, the CDR3 is TGTGCCAGCAGCTCAGAGGGGACAGGGAGTGGCTACACCTTC. Translating gives CASSSEGTGSGYTF.